A selection of T cell receptor beta chains follows, all from one sample in a study of blood T cell repertoires in COVID-19. The assay was immunoSEQ multiplex PCR, and TCRdb's table has in-frame clones only and misses some. The sample has roughly 200,000 clones, around 80% seen once. Material: peripheral blood. All receptors come from a man between 50 and 59 years old who had recovered from COVID-19. CDR3s include the opening cysteine and the closing phenylalanine or tryptophan.

V gene	J gene	CDR3 protein
TRBV27	TRBJ1-1	CASRLRGGNTEAFF
TRBV11-2	TRBJ2-3	CASSLVVTQYF
TRBV9	TRBJ2-1	CASSPTSGSFNEQFF
TRBV5-3	TRBJ1-2	CARPRTGTVYGYTF
TRBV2	TRBJ2-5	CASTRDRGHRGETQYF
TRBV7-2	TRBJ1-3	CASSPRQGDSGNTIYF
TRBV11-2	TRBJ2-2	CASSLNRVATGELFF
TRBV7-8	TRBJ2-7	CASSPDLTQGSYEQYF
TRBV5-1	TRBJ2-7	CASSLEGAGEQYF
TRBV7-3	TRBJ2-2	CASSLGSWGQTNTGELFF
TRBV5-1	TRBJ2-1	CASSLTSGRNEQFF
TRBV7-9	TRBJ2-2	CASSQGDRAGELFF
TRBV28	TRBJ2-7	CASSRGVPYEQYF
TRBV7-2	TRBJ1-1	CASSPHSPGPGGHTEAFF
TRBV7-8	TRBJ2-6	CASSPGGYRGTDVSGANVLTF
TRBV7-3	TRBJ1-2	CASSDNPGQGGGYTF
TRBV2	TRBJ2-2	CASSEESGRVHTGELFF
TRBV19	TRBJ1-5	CASSTRDRVGHQPQHF
TRBV6-5	TRBJ1-1	CASSPGFRDTEAFF
TRBV29-1	TRBJ2-2	CSVEIASGALPPNTGELFF
TRBV2	TRBJ2-1	CASVQGSPTYNEQFF
TRBV11-2	TRBJ2-1	CASSLFSGRRYNEQFF
TRBV24-1	TRBJ1-2	CATSDLRDSYGYTF
TRBV19	TRBJ2-2	CASSPTGLGNTGELFF
TRBV3-1/TRBV3-2	TRBJ1-5	CASSQAGRTNQPQHF
TRBV18	TRBJ2-7	CASSVMMASGREEQYF
TRBV9	TRBJ1-4	CASSVGNRDEKLFF
TRBV10-2	TRBJ2-2	CASSEPSEPGELFF
TRBV30	TRBJ1-3	CAYAASRSGNTIYF
TRBV19	TRBJ1-2	CASSMPRVNGYTF
TRBV30	TRBJ2-2	CAWNPKLAGTGELFF
TRBV5-1	TRBJ2-5	CASSPGTNIQETQYF
TRBV6-5	TRBJ2-5	CASTEDRLGIETQYF
TRBV11-2	TRBJ1-4	CASSSDGLINEKLFF
TRBV3-1/TRBV3-2	TRBJ1-1	CASSLGVWEAFF
TRBV10-3	TRBJ2-7	CAIYSGQGNSYEQYF
TRBV7-2	TRBJ2-1	CASSLGTSWNNEQFF
TRBV5-1	TRBJ1-2	CASKGEDHGYTF
TRBV6-1	TRBJ2-3	CASSEGSHISTDTQYF
TRBV18	TRBJ1-2	CASSPTEINYGYTF
TRBV7-9	TRBJ2-3	CASSPSETSDTQYF
TRBV18	TRBJ2-7	CASSPVDRGSYEQYF
TRBV11-2	TRBJ1-1	CASSLGQGSTEAFF
TRBV9	TRBJ2-7	CASSAGTGRGGLYEQYF
TRBV6-2/TRBV6-3	TRBJ1-3	CASSRGLVSGNTIYF
TRBV9	TRBJ2-3	CASSGKREIGTDTQYF
TRBV30	TRBJ2-5	CAWSGGTVEETQYF
TRBV6-1	TRBJ2-7	CASSERTPYEQYF